This TCR beta chain was profiled in a study of blood T cell repertoires in COVID-19. Study details: COVID-19 samples collected from the United States, Italy and Spain covered acute and convalescent phases.

V was cut by 1 base and J by 6 bases, with 10 bases left in between. CDR3 length: 14 residues. Germline CDR1 reads SGHDN; CDR2 reads FVKESK. Authors' analysis steps: Nucleated cell number was recorded as an estimate derived from reference gene primer amplification. The table came from immunoSEQ multiplex PCR; TCRdb's copy has only in-frame clones and leaves some out. The V and J calls and clone size are taken from that table; D and trimming were inferred from the DNA. The repertoire consists of 110,000 to 150,000 clones, with roughly 80% occurring once and the leading ten covering around 8%. Sample: peripheral blood. The rearrangement joins TRBV14 to TRBJ2-4, with D perhaps TRBD2 (7 bases). The TCR originated in a human donor in a cohort sampled during active COVID-19. This chain's CDR3 is CASSQAGGGNIQYF. In DNA, the CDR3 is TGTGCCAGCAGCCAAGCGGGGGGCGGAAACATTCAGTACTTC.